Described below is a single T cell receptor (beta chain) sequence and its context. This sample stems from a study of blood T cell repertoires in COVID-19. About the study: The United States, Italy and Spain were the sources of the acute and convalescent COVID-19 samples. The analysed material was cDNA or gDNA that came from T cells, B-cell-depleted T cells, or PBMCs.

In the authors' workflow: Amplification of reference gene primers provided the estimated nucleated cell counts. Method: immunoSEQ multiplex PCR; TCRdb's copy keeps in-frame clones and lacks some. The V and J calls and the clone size are those of that table, but D and trimming were determined from the DNA. The profile shows fewer than 250,000 clones, 75% to 85% of them singletons. Recruits, aged 18 to 89 years, lived in 24 US areas. The germline gives CDR1 LGHDT, CDR2 YNNKEL (reference sequence). This CDR3 region has 17 residues. V lost 0 bases to trimming and J lost 4 bases; unmatched junction nucleotides: 11.

The chain recombines TRBV3-1 (or the pseudogene TRBV3-2) with TRBJ2-7, with 8 bases matching TRBD2. The source of this sequence is a woman in her 50s with acute COVID-19. Sequencing used PBMCs or T cells enriched from blood (not recorded which). The CDR3 DNA reads TGTGCCAGCAGCCAAGAGGGGGCAGGGACTAGGTGGTACGAGCAGTACTTC. Translating it yields CASSQEGAGTRWYEQYF.